These T cell receptor beta chains were read from a single sample in a study of T cells in tumors after PD-1 blockade. Method: immunoSEQ multiplex PCR; TCRdb's copy keeps in-frame clones and lacks some. The sample includes about 47,000 clones, more than 75% of them seen just once. The material was PBMCs, obtained before anti-PD-1 treatment. These receptors were taken from a human donor with basal cell carcinoma. Both conserved end residues are part of each CDR3. D genes are given only for firm matches. Size is stated for part of the rows, as once, few or many counts, or as a class when the clone is expanded.

clone size	D gene	V gene	J gene	CDR3 protein	CDR3 DNA
-	-	TRBV9	TRBJ1-6	CASSVAGRNSPLHF	TGTGCCAGCAGCGTAGCAGGGCGTAATTCACCCCTCCACTTT
-	-	TRBV24-1	TRBJ1-1	CATSDSAQGGTEAFF	TGTGCCACCAGTGATTCCGCTCAGGGTGGTACTGAAGCTTTCTTT
-	TRBD2	TRBV5-6	TRBJ2-5	CASSFAGGSQETQYF	TGTGCCAGCAGCTTTGCGGGAGGAAGCCAAGAGACCCAGTACTTC
once	TRBD1	TRBV6-5	TRBJ2-7	CASSLQGSSYEQYF	TGTGCCAGCAGTCTACAGGGGAGCTCCTACGAGCAGTACTTC
-	-	TRBV19	TRBJ2-5	CASSPNKDNSKETQYF	TGTGCCAGTAGTCCAAACAAGGACAACTCGAAAGAGACCCAGTACTTC
-	-	TRBV7-9	TRBJ1-2	CASSLDRVAGYTF	TGTGCCAGCAGCTTAGACAGGGTGGCTGGCTACACCTTC
-	TRBD1	TRBV29-1	TRBJ1-3	CSVEDGQGAAYTIYF	TGCAGCGTTGAAGACGGACAGGGGGCGGCCTACACCATATATTTT
-	TRBD1	TRBV2	TRBJ2-1	CASSGTGATYNEQFF	TGTGCCAGCAGTGGGACAGGGGCCACCTACAATGAGCAGTTCTTC
-	TRBD2	TRBV5-1	TRBJ2-5	CASSLLAGGRETQYF	TGCGCCAGCAGCTTGTTGGCGGGAGGGCGAGAGACCCAGTACTTC
-	-	TRBV28	TRBJ1-3	CASRPGLTEYTIYF	TGTGCCAGCAGACCAGGGTTGACGGAATACACCATATATTTT
-	TRBD2	TRBV7-9	TRBJ2-2	CASSSPQGSGSDTGELFF	TGTGCCAGCAGCTCGCCCCAGGGAAGCGGGAGTGACACCGGGGAGCTGTTTTTT
-	TRBD2	TRBV30	TRBJ2-3	CAWRGGSSTDTQYF	TGTGCCTGGAGGGGGGGGTCTAGCACAGATACGCAGTATTTT
-	-	TRBV7-9	TRBJ1-2	CASSLGTAYGYTF	TGTGCCAGCAGCTTAGGGACAGCCTATGGCTACACCTTC
few	TRBD1	TRBV6-5	TRBJ2-7	CASTHRGMYEQYF	TGTGCCAGCACCCACAGGGGGATGTACGAGCAGTACTTC
-	TRBD1	TRBV5-1	TRBJ1-2	CASSLGDRVNYGYTF	TGCGCCAGCAGCTTAGGGGACAGGGTAAACTATGGCTACACCTTC
-	TRBD1	TRBV5-6	TRBJ1-1	CASSLVGTGSEAFF	TGTGCCAGCAGCTTGGTGGGGACAGGGTCGGAAGCTTTCTTT
-	-	TRBV28	TRBJ1-5	CASSSPQGNGNQPQHF	TGTGCCAGCAGTTCGCCACAGGGTAATGGAAATCAGCCCCAGCATTTT
-	TRBD2	TRBV3-1/TRBV3-2	TRBJ2-2	CASLLAGVAGELFF	TGTGCCAGCTTGCTAGCGGGAGTTGCCGGGGAGCTGTTTTTT
-	TRBD1	TRBV28	TRBJ2-5	CASTKHGQGQETQYF	TGTGCCAGCACCAAGCACGGACAGGGGCAAGAGACCCAGTACTTC
-	-	TRBV21-1	TRBJ2-1	CASSNNRGGNEQFF	TGTGCCAGCAGCAATAATAGAGGGGGAAATGAGCAGTTCTTC
-	TRBD1	TRBV9	TRBJ2-3	CASGRTGGTDTQYF	TGTGCCAGCGGACGGACAGGGGGCACAGATACGCAGTATTTT
-	TRBD1	TRBV6-5	TRBJ1-2	CASRFTGGYGYTF	TGTGCCAGCAGATTTACAGGGGGCTATGGCTACACCTTC
few	-	TRBV29-1	TRBJ1-3	CSVEYGNTIYF	TGCAGCGTTGAGTATGGAAACACCATATATTTT
-	TRBD2	TRBV4-2	TRBJ2-3	CASSQEPSGSKTDTQYF	TGTGCCAGCAGCCAAGAGCCTAGCGGGAGTAAGACAGATACGCAGTATTTT
-	-	TRBV5-4	TRBJ1-2	CASSLDTSTNYGYTF	TGTGCCAGCAGCTTGGATACATCTACGAACTATGGCTACACCTTC
-	-	TRBV3-1/TRBV3-2	TRBJ2-3	CASSQDVSERADTQYF	TGTGCCAGCAGCCAAGATGTCAGCGAGCGGGCAGATACGCAGTATTTT
-	TRBD1	TRBV6-5	TRBJ1-2	CATRDRAGSGYTF	TGTGCCACCAGGGACAGGGCTGGCAGTGGCTACACCTTC
-	-	TRBV7-3	TRBJ2-5	CASSPGYQETQYF	TGTGCCAGCAGCCCGGGGTATCAAGAGACCCAGTACTTC
-	TRBD2	TRBV7-9	TRBJ2-5	CASSLVPAGSRETQYF	TGTGCCAGCAGCTTAGTCCCAGCGGGGAGTCGGGAGACCCAGTACTTC
few	TRBD1	TRBV5-1	TRBJ1-2	CASSPRKQGNYGYTF	TGCGCCAGCAGTCCCCGAAAACAGGGGAACTATGGCTACACCTTC
-	-	TRBV7-2	TRBJ2-7	CASSSLAVREQYF	TGTGCCAGCAGCTCCTTAGCGGTCCGCGAGCAGTACTTC
-	TRBD1	TRBV28	TRBJ1-1	CASSSRTGRTEAFF	TGTGCCAGCAGTTCTCGGACAGGGCGAACTGAAGCTTTCTTT
few	-	TRBV2	TRBJ2-5	CASSEGSGRGTQYF	TGTGCCAGCAGTGAAGGTTCAGGGCGGGGGACCCAGTACTTC
-	-	TRBV27	TRBJ2-5	CASSLRFNQETQYF	TGTGCCAGCAGTTTAAGGTTCAACCAAGAGACCCAGTACTTC
-	-	TRBV9	TRBJ1-1	CASSRGGVDTEAFF	TGTGCCAGCTCCCGAGGCGGCGTGGACACTGAAGCTTTCTTT
-	TRBD2	TRBV29-1	TRBJ2-5	CSVEDILAGQETQYF	TGCAGCGTTGAAGATATCCTAGCGGGGCAAGAGACCCAGTACTTC
few	-	TRBV3-1/TRBV3-2	TRBJ1-1	CASSQDKNTEAFF	TGTGCCAGCAGCCAGGACAAGAACACTGAAGCTTTCTTT
-	-	TRBV2	TRBJ1-1	CASSPEYGTEAFF	TGTGCCAGCAGTCCCGAGTATGGGACTGAAGCTTTCTTT
-	-	TRBV24-1	TRBJ1-5	CATSTDRTNQPQHF	TGTGCCACCAGTACCGACAGGACCAATCAGCCCCAGCATTTT
once	TRBD1	TRBV28	TRBJ2-1	CASSQGQGSYNEQFF	TGTGCCAGCAGTCAGGGACAGGGGTCCTACAATGAGCAGTTCTTC
-	TRBD1	TRBV5-4	TRBJ2-4	CASSLGQALAKNIQYF	TGTGCCAGCAGCCTCGGACAGGCCTTAGCCAAAAACATTCAGTACTTC
-	-	TRBV7-7	TRBJ1-6	CASSLELGVSNSPLHF	TGTGCCAGCAGCTTAGAGTTGGGGGTAAGCAATTCACCCCTCCACTTT